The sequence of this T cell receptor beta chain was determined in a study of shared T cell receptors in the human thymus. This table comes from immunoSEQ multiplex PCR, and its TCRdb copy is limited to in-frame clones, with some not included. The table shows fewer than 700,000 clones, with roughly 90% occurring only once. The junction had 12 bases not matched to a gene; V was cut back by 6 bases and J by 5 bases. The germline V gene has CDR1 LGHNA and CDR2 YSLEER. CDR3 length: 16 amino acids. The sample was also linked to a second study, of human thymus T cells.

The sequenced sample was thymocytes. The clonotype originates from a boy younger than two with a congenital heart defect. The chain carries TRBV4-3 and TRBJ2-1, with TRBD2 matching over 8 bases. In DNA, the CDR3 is TGCGCCAGCAGAGACGTGAGCGGGAGTAGGGACAATGAGCAGTTCTTC. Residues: CASRDVSGSRDNEQFF.